Below, 21 T cell receptor beta chains from the same sample are listed, as sequenced in a study of blood T cell repertoires in COVID-19. The protocol was immunoSEQ multiplex PCR, while the TCRdb copy is restricted to in-frame clones and leaves out a portion. Here the sample spans about 73,000 clones, 80% to 85% being singletons. The sequenced sample consisted of peripheral blood. These receptors were taken from an older man with active or convalescent COVID-19.

This chain connects TRBV7-9 to TRBJ1-2; possible D gene TRBD1, 6 bases. The CDR3 extends over 15 amino acids. Trimming cost V 4 bases and J 7 bases, with 19 bases left between them. The germline V gene encodes CDR1 SEHNR and CDR2 FQNEAQ (reference sequence). CDR3 sequence: CASSSTGLVVFGYTF. The CDR3 region has the DNA TGTGCCAGCAGCTCGACAGGACTTGTTGTGTTTGGCTACACCTTC.

The V gene is TRBV5-4, the J gene TRBJ2-3, with 13 bases aligning to TRBD2. Trimming at V came to 3 bases and at J to 4 bases, leaving 5 bases not matched to a gene. This CDR3 has 16 residues. Germline V gene sequence: CDR1 SGHNT, CDR2 YYREEE (reference sequence). The CDR3 DNA follows: TGTGCCAGCAGCTCACGGACTAGCGGGGGCCCAGATACGCAGTATTTT. It yields the protein CASSSRTSGGPDTQYF.

This clone was counted a single time. The chain carries TRBV27 and TRBJ2-3; D perhaps matches TRBD2 (6 bases). The CDR3 runs 15 residues. The germline CDR1 and CDR2 sequences are MNHEY and SMNVEV (reference sequence). Trimming took 0 bases from V and 2 from J, leaving 9 bases between them. In DNA, the CDR3 is TGTGCCAGCAGTTTATCGGAGGGATTCACAGATACGCAGTATTTT. It translates to CASSLSEGFTDTQYF.

Only a few counts were recorded for this clone. CDR3 bases: TGTGCCAGCAGTCACTACAATGAGCAGTTCTTC. Its translation: CASSHYNEQFF. This chain uses TRBV2 with TRBJ2-1; D ambiguous. The CDR3 is made up of 11 amino acids. Deletions cut 5 bases from V and 3 bases from J, with 2 bases between. The germline V gene has CDR1 SNHLY and CDR2 FYNNEI.

The chain uses TRBV6-2 or TRBV6-3 and TRBJ2-7; D is uncertain. In germline, CDR1 is MNHEY, CDR2 SVGEGT. There are 13 residues in the CDR3. Trimming stripped 6 bases from V and 0 bases from J, with 9 bases between. DNA for the CDR3: TGTGCCAGCAGCGAATTTAGCTCCTACGAGCAGTACTTC. Translated, it gives CASSEFSSYEQYF.

V gene TRBV29-1 combines with J gene TRBJ2-1; 10 bases map to TRBD2. Germline V lookup: CDR1 SQVTM, CDR2 ANQGSEA. The CDR3 loop spans 15 amino acids. V shed 4 bases, J shed 0 bases, and the junction held 3 bases outside the gene matches. Here the CDR3 reads CSVASGRTSYNEQFF. The DNA of the CDR3 is TGCAGCGTTGCTAGCGGGAGAACCTCCTACAATGAGCAGTTCTTC.

This clone has just one count. This chain connects TRBV19 to TRBJ2-5, with 14 bases that match TRBD2. The junction had 7 bases not matched to a gene; V was cut back by 4 bases and J by 0 bases. The length of the CDR3 is 18 residues. Per the germline V gene, CDR1 is LNHDA and CDR2 is SQIVND (reference sequence). The CDR3 protein is CASSSPRLAGGYQETQYF. The CDR3 DNA sequence: TGTGCCAGTAGTAGCCCGCGACTAGCGGGGGGGTACCAAGAGACCCAGTACTTC. The full variable domain, its missing parts supplied by reference TRBV19 and TRBJ2-5, is DGGITQSPKYLFRKEGQNVTLSCEQNLNHDAMYWYRQDPGQGLRLIYYSQIVNDFQKGDIAEGYSVSREKKESFPLTVTSAQKNPTAFYLCASSSPRLAGGYQETQYFGPGTRLLVL.

This clone was found a few times. The chain links TRBV2 to TRBJ1-5; TRBD1 aligns across 10 bases. V gave up 6 bases and J gave up 1 base; unmatched junction bases: 3. This CDR3 contains 15 residues. From germline, CDR1 is SNHLY and CDR2 FYNNEI. The CDR3 nucleotides are TGTGCCAGCAGGGAGGACAGGGGGAGCAATCAGCCCCAGCATTTT. Amino acid sequence: CASREDRGSNQPQHF.

The genes are TRBV18 and TRBJ2-7; D gene ambiguous. The V and J ends lost 3 bases and 1 base respectively, with 19 bases between them. CDR3 length: 17 amino acids. Looked up from germline, CDR1 is KGHSH and CDR2 is LQKENI. CDR3 loop: CASSPIDVAVGSYEQYF. DNA for the CDR3: TGTGCCAGCTCACCCATTGACGTCGCTGTCGGGTCCTACGAGCAGTACTTC. Drawing the rest from reference TRBV18 and TRBJ2-7, the complete variable domain is NAGVMQNPRHLVRRRGQEARLRCSPMKGHSHVYWYRQLPEEGLKFMVYLQKENIIDESGMPKERFSAEFPKEGPSILRIQQVVRGDSAAYFCASSPIDVAVGSYEQYFGPGTRLTVT.

This clone was detected only a few times. This sequence joins TRBV6-6 and TRBJ1-2, with TRBD1 as a possible D gene (5 bases). The CDR3 consists of 13 residues. Germline V CDR1 and CDR2: MNHNY, SVGAGI (reference sequence). V lost 5 bases and J lost 2, with 9 bases in between. CDR3 region: CASSLDKNYGYTF. CDR3 sequence (DNA): TGTGCCAGCAGTCTGGACAAGAACTATGGCTACACCTTC.

The chain carries TRBV19 and TRBJ1-5; 8 nucleotides agree with TRBD1. J gave up 6 bases and V 5 bases, and 3 bases lay outside the gene matches. Germline CDR1 is LNHDA and CDR2 is SQIVND (reference sequence). This CDR3 has 13 residues. CDR3 DNA: TGTGCCAGTAGTGCGGACAGGGTTCAGCCCCAGCATTTT. Amino acids: CASSADRVQPQHF.

The chain links TRBV27 to TRBJ2-1, with D uncertain. The V gene's germline CDR1 is MNHEY and CDR2 SMNVEV (reference sequence). V lost 2 bases and J lost 5, with 7 bases in between. This CDR3 has 13 amino acids. CDR3 amino acids: CASSLVPDNEQFF. The CDR3 bases are TGTGCCAGCAGTTTAGTACCAGACAATGAGCAGTTCTTC.

A remark on this clone: Mismatch with germline at one junction end may stem from a read error. The rearrangement links TRBV6-2 or TRBV6-3 to TRBJ2-7; the match to TRBD1 covers 9 bases. The CDR3 extends over 16 amino acids. Per germline, CDR1 MNHEY and CDR2 SVGEGT. CDR3 sequence: CASSNSKQGAVYEQYF. CDR3 bases: TGTGCCAGCAGTAACTCTAAACAGGGGGCCGTCTACGAGCAGTACTTC.

The chain carries TRBV5-1 and TRBJ2-5; no clear D. V gave up 4 bases and J gave up 4 bases, with 5 bases separating them. The CDR3 length is 11 residues. Germline assignment: CDR1 SGHRS and CDR2 YFSETQ. CDR3: CASSDTETQYF. DNA of the CDR3: TGCGCCAGCAGCGACACAGAGACCCAGTACTTC.

J is TRBJ1-5 and V is TRBV19, with 8 bases lining up with TRBD1. V shed 3 bases and J 6 bases; nucleotides not matched to a gene: 7. The CDR3 loop spans 15 amino acids. Germline assignment: CDR1 LNHDA and CDR2 SQIVND (reference sequence). CDR3 in amino acids: CASSISGGAGQPQHF. The CDR3 region has the DNA TGTGCCAGTAGTATCTCAGGGGGCGCGGGTCAGCCCCAGCATTTT.

V is TRBV28 and J is TRBJ2-5; D gene uncertain. V gave up 6 bases and J gave up 2 bases, with 10 bases separating them. The CDR3 contains 13 residues. Germline assignment: CDR1 MDHEN and CDR2 SYDVKM. In DNA form, the CDR3 reads TGTGCCAGCAGCGCCAGGAATCAAGAGACCCAGTACTTC. It is translated as CASSARNQETQYF.

The chain couples TRBV30 to TRBJ2-7; tentatively, D is TRBD2 (5 bases). This CDR3 is built from 15 residues. Trimming took off 3 bases at V and 7 bases at J, with 22 bases between the two ends. The germline gives CDR1 GTSNPN, CDR2 SVGIG (reference sequence). The CDR3 protein is CAWSQTRRLRPEQYF. CDR3 nucleotide sequence: TGTGCCTGGAGCCAAACCCGGAGGTTACGACCGGAGCAGTACTTC.

The chain has TRBV30 and TRBJ1-6; D uncertain. Germline V gene lookup returns CDR1 GTSNPN and CDR2 SVGIG (reference sequence). V shed 8 bases and J shed 5 bases, with 10 bases lying between them. CDR3 length: 12 amino acids. The CDR3 nucleotides read TGTGCCCGCTCGCAGGATAATTCACCCCTCCACTTT. Residues: CARSQDNSPLHF.

The chain employs TRBV11-2 and TRBJ2-5; TRBD2 aligns across 10 bases. Per germline, CDR1 SGHAT and CDR2 FQNNGV. There are 17 residues in the CDR3. V lost 5 bases and J lost 1; bases outside the gene matches: 10. The CDR3 DNA sequence: TGTGCCAGCAGCCCTTTTGGGGGACTAGCGTTCCAAGAGACCCAGTACTTC. Translation: CASSPFGGLAFQETQYF.

V usage is TRBV5-6 and J usage is TRBJ2-5; a possible D gene is TRBD2 (6 bases). Trimming stripped 2 bases from V and 5 bases from J, with 10 bases between. This CDR3 has 13 amino acids. Germline CDR1 reads SGHDT; CDR2 reads YYEEEE. CDR3 coding DNA: TGTGCCAGCAGCTTTGCGGGGTGGGAGACCCAGTACTTC. Its translation: CASSFAGWETQYF.

This chain connects TRBV10-3 to TRBJ1-6; 10 bases are shared with TRBD1. V dropped 0 bases and J dropped 6; count of bases not matched to a gene: 8. This CDR3 is built from 18 residues. CDR1 ENHRY and CDR2 SYGVKD come from the germline V gene. This CDR3 reads CAISESDRGRPPNSPLHF. The CDR3 coding sequence is TGTGCCATCAGTGAGTCTGACAGGGGGCGACCTCCTAATTCACCCCTCCACTTT.